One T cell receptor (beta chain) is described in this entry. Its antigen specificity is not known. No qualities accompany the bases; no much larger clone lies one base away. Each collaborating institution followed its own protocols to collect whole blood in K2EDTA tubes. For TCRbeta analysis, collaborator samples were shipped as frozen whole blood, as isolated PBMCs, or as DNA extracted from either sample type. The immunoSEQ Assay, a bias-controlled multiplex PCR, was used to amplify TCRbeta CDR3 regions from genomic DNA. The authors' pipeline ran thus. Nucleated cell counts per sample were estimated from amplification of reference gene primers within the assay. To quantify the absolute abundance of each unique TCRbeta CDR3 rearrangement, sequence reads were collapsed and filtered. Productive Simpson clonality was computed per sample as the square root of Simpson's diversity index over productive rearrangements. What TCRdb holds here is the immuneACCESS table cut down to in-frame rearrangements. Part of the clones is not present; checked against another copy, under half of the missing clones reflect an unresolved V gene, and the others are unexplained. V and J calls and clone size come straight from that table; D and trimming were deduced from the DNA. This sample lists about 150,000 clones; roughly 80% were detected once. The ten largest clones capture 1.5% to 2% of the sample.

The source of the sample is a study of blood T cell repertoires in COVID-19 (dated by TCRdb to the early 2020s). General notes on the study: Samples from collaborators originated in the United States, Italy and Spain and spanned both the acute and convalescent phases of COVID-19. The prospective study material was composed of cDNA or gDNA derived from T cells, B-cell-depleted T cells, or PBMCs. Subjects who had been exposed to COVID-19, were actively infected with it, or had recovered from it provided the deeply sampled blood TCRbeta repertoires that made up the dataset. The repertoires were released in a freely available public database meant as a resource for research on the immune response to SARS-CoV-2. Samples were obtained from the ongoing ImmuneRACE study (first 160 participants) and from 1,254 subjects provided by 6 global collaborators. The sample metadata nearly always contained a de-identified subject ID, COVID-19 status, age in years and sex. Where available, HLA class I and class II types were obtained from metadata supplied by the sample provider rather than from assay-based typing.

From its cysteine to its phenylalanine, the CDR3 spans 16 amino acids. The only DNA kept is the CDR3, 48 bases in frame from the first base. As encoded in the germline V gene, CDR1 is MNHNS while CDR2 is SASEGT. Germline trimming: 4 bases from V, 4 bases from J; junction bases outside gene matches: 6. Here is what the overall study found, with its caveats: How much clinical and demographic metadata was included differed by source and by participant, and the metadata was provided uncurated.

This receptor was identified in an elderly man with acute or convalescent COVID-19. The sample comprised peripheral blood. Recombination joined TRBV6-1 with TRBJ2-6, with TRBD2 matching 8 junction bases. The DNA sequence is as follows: TGTGCCAGCAGTGCGGCGGCTAGCGGGGGGGCCAACGTCCTGACTTTC. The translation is CASSAAASGGANVLTF.